Presented here are 15 T cell receptor beta chains from one specimen sequenced in a study of PD-1 blockade in classical Hodgkin lymphoma. Every one of the patients relapsed after autologous stem cell transplantation (brentuximab vedotin exposure was variable). Sequencing used immunoSEQ multiplex PCR; TCRdb keeps in-frame clones, though not all of them. The repertoire holds fewer than 65,000 clones, about nine tenths seen once, with 9.7% in the top ten. The material was peripheral blood mononuclear cells (PBMCs), obtained at baseline. The receptors shown here come from a human donor with classical Hodgkin lymphoma.

V is TRBV9 and J is TRBJ1-2; no definite D call. The CDR3 totals 12 residues. Germline V gene data show CDR1 as SGDLS and CDR2 as YYNGEE. V lost 3 bases, J lost 2 bases, and 5 bases lay in between. This chain's CDR3 is CASSAVNYGYTF. In nucleotides, the CDR3 is TGTGCCAGCAGCGCAGTAAACTATGGCTACACCTTC.

The chain links TRBV18 to TRBJ1-1; 8 bases agree with TRBD1. The CDR3 runs 17 residues. Germline V CDR1 and CDR2: KGHSH, LQKENI. Trimming removed 6 bases from V and 4 bases from J; junction bases left unmatched: 16. This chain's CDR3 is CASSLGQEVLRGTEAFF. As DNA, the CDR3 is TGTGCCAGCTCCCTGGGACAGGAGGTCCTGAGGGGCACTGAAGCTTTCTTT.

This chain uses TRBV30 with TRBJ2-1; D is unresolved. CDR3 size: 12 residues. From germline, CDR1 is GTSNPN and CDR2 SVGIG (reference sequence). Trimming pared 5 bases from V and 0 bases from J, leaving 5 bases between. For the CDR3, the DNA is TGTGCCTGGGTGAGCTCCTACAATGAGCAGTTCTTC. Amino acid sequence: CAWVSSYNEQFF.

In this sample, this clone turned up once. The chain uses TRBV29-1 and TRBJ2-3; no clear D gene. From germline, CDR1 is SQVTM and CDR2 ANQGSEA. This CDR3 has 12 amino acids. V was pared by 3 bases and J by 4 bases, with 8 bases between. CDR3 bases: TGCAGCGTTGACGGAAAAGCAGATACGCAGTATTTT. Translating it yields CSVDGKADTQYF.

The J gene is TRBJ1-5, the V gene TRBV19, with D uncertain. CDR1 LNHDA and CDR2 SQIVND come from the germline V gene (reference sequence). Trimming removed 2 bases from V and 1 base from J, with 6 bases in between. The CDR3 length is 14 residues. The CDR3 is CASSITESNQPQHF. CDR3 sequence (DNA): TGTGCCAGTAGTATAACAGAGAGCAATCAGCCCCAGCATTTT. The full variable domain, rest sourced from reference TRBV19 and TRBJ1-5, is DGGITQSPKYLFRKEGQNVTLSCEQNLNHDAMYWYRQDPGQGLRLIYYSQIVNDFQKGDIAEGYSVSREKKESFPLTVTSAQKNPTAFYLCASSITESNQPQHFGDGTRLSIL.

The table lists this clone with a count of one. J is TRBJ2-7 and V is TRBV6-5, with 10 bases aligning to TRBD1. CDR1 and CDR2 (germline): MNHEY, SVGAGI. This CDR3 has 16 amino acids. J lost 5 bases, V lost 2 bases, and 9 bases had no gene match. The CDR3 spells CASSYETGGEIHEQYF. As DNA, the CDR3 is TGTGCCAGCAGTTACGAGACAGGGGGCGAAATCCACGAGCAGTACTTC.

The chain uses TRBV18 and TRBJ1-5, with 7 bases identical to TRBD1. The V segment lost 8 bases and the J segment 3 bases; nucleotides outside the gene matches: 4. The CDR3 loop spans 13 amino acids. Germline CDR1 is KGHSH and CDR2 is LQKENI. The CDR3 bases are TGTGCCAGCGAACAGGGGCCCAATCAGCCCCAGCATTTT. Translating it yields CASEQGPNQPQHF.

This chain links TRBV15 with TRBJ2-5; tentatively, D is TRBD1 (5 bases). V was pared by 0 bases and J by 3 bases, with 8 bases between. CDR1 is LNHNV and CDR2 is YYDKDF in the germline V gene (reference sequence). The CDR3 length is 14 residues. The CDR3 DNA is TGTGCCACCAGCAGAGATGGGGCAGAAGAGACCCAGTACTTC. As protein: CATSRDGAEETQYF.

CDR3 residues: CASSLEDPRYNEQFF. DNA for the CDR3: TGCGCCAGCAGCTTGGAGGACCCACGCTACAATGAGCAGTTCTTC. The rearrangement links TRBV5-1 to TRBJ2-1; no definite D call. The germline CDR1 and CDR2 sequences are SGHRS and YFSETQ. V was cut by 0 bases and J by 3 bases, with 10 bases left in between. The CDR3 contains 15 residues.

The CDR3 loop is CASSFTDRDYGYTF. CDR3 nucleotide sequence: TGTGCCAGCAGCTTCACCGACAGGGATTATGGCTACACCTTC. The chain joins TRBV5-6 to TRBJ1-2; 7 positions match TRBD1. Germline CDR1 SGHDT, CDR2 YYEEEE. Trimming at V came to 2 bases and at J to 5 bases, leaving 6 bases not matched to a gene. This CDR3 is built from 14 residues.

V usage is TRBV30 and J usage is TRBJ2-7; D not resolved. V was trimmed by 0 bases and J by 2 bases, leaving 5 bases between them. Germline V gives CDR1 GTSNPN, CDR2 SVGIG (reference sequence). The CDR3 covers 12 residues. The CDR3 DNA follows: TGTGCCTGGAGTGTCGCAACCTACGAGCAGTACTTC. Translation gives CAWSVATYEQYF.

The genes are TRBV7-2 and TRBJ1-2; tentative D call: TRBD1 (5 bases). Germline V lookup: CDR1 SGHTA, CDR2 FQGNSA. The CDR3 has 14 amino acids. Trimming stripped 1 base from V and 8 bases from J, with 14 bases between. CDR3 sequence: CASSLDSGSIGYTF. Here the CDR3 DNA reads TGTGCCAGCAGCTTAGATTCAGGGAGCATCGGCTACACCTTC.

V usage is TRBV18 and J usage is TRBJ2-5; D gene ambiguous. Between the trimmed V and J ends, which lost 2 bases and 3 bases, there was a span of 1 base. Per germline, CDR1 KGHSH and CDR2 LQKENI. The CDR3 has 11 residues. The CDR3 reads CASSPKETQYF. The CDR3 nucleotides are TGTGCCAGCTCACCAAAAGAGACCCAGTACTTC.

The chain employs TRBV28 and TRBJ1-5, with D hard to call. CDR1 MDHEN and CDR2 SYDVKM come from the germline V gene. This CDR3 is 15 amino acids long. Trimming left V 0 bases short and J 1 base short, with 7 bases between. Written as DNA, the CDR3 is TGTGCCAGCAGTTTATGCTGCAGAAGCAATCAGCCCCAGCATTTT. This encodes CASSLCCRSNQPQHF.

The chain uses TRBV30 and TRBJ2-1; tentative D call: TRBD1 (6 bases). V lost 0 bases to trimming and J lost 9 bases, with 12 bases between them. Germline V gene sequence: CDR1 GTSNPN, CDR2 SVGIG (reference sequence). The CDR3 loop spans 13 amino acids. The CDR3 coding sequence is TGTGCCTGGAGTGTACAGGGCTCGGGTGAGCAGTTCTTC. This gives the protein CAWSVQGSGEQFF.